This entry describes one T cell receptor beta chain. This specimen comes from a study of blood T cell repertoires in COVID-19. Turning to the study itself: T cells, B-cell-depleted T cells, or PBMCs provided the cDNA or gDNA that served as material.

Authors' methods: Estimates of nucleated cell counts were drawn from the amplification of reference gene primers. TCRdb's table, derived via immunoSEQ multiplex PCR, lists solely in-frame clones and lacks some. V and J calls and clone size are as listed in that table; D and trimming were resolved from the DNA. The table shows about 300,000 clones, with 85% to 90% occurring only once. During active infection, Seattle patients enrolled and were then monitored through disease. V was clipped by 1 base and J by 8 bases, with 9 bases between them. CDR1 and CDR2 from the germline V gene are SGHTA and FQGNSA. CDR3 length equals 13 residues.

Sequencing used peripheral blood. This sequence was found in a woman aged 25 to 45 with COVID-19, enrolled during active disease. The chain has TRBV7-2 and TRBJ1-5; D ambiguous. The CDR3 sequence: CASSLVFGEPQHF. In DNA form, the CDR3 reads TGTGCCAGCAGCTTAGTTTTCGGGGAGCCCCAGCATTTT.